The rows below give T cell receptor beta chains drawn from one sample of a study of blood T cell repertoires in COVID-19. Some clones are missing from TCRdb's copy, which holds only in-frame ones; the method was immunoSEQ multiplex PCR. The sample shows under 110,000 clones, about three quarters of them seen only once. Material: peripheral blood. The receptors here all came from a man at least 80 years old with COVID-19, enrolled during active disease. The CDR3 runs from the conserved cysteine through the conserved F or W. Each record gives: D gene, V gene, J gene, clone size, CDR3 protein, CDR3 DNA. A D gene is named only where the DNA matches it firmly. Rows may omit the clone size; those that give it use once, few, many or a size class.

D gene: TRBD2; V gene: TRBV7-2; J gene: TRBJ2-3; clone size: -; CDR3 protein: CASSSSGTYTQYF; CDR3 DNA: TGTGCCAGCAGCTCCAGCGGGACTTATACGCAGTATTTT
D gene: -; V gene: TRBV12-2; J gene: TRBJ2-6; clone size: once; CDR3 protein: CASRSGRRDRSFSGANVLTF; CDR3 DNA: TGTGCAAGTCGCTCTGGGAGAAGGGACAGGTCCTTCTCTGGGGCCAACGTCCTGACTTTC
D gene: -; V gene: TRBV9; J gene: TRBJ1-2; clone size: -; CDR3 protein: CASSAGEGYTF; CDR3 DNA: TGTGCCAGCAGCGCTGGGGAGGGCTACACCTTC
D gene: TRBD1; V gene: TRBV6-5; J gene: TRBJ1-1; clone size: -; CDR3 protein: CASSPGTGAEAFF; CDR3 DNA: TGTGCCAGCAGCCCCGGGACAGGGGCTGAAGCTTTCTTT
D gene: -; V gene: TRBV29-1; J gene: TRBJ2-1; clone size: -; CDR3 protein: CSVEGSVYNEQFF; CDR3 DNA: TGCAGCGTTGAAGGGTCAGTTTACAATGAGCAGTTCTTC
D gene: TRBD1; V gene: TRBV4-1; J gene: TRBJ1-2; clone size: -; CDR3 protein: CASSQVAGTDLNYGYTF; CDR3 DNA: TGCGCCAGCAGCCAAGTCGCGGGGACAGACCTTAACTATGGCTACACCTTC
D gene: -; V gene: TRBV7-8; J gene: TRBJ2-1; clone size: -; CDR3 protein: CASSLAGLVNNEQFF; CDR3 DNA: TGTGCCAGCAGCTTAGCAGGCCTAGTGAACAATGAGCAGTTCTTC
D gene: TRBD2; V gene: TRBV27; J gene: TRBJ2-7; clone size: -; CDR3 protein: CASSLSLAGLSYEQYF; CDR3 DNA: TGTGCCAGCAGTTTATCACTAGCGGGCCTATCCTACGAGCAGTACTTC
D gene: TRBD2; V gene: TRBV9; J gene: TRBJ2-5; clone size: -; CDR3 protein: CASSVGAGGIQETQYF; CDR3 DNA: TGTGCCAGCAGTGTTGGGGCGGGAGGGATCCAAGAGACCCAGTACTTC
D gene: TRBD2; V gene: TRBV28; J gene: TRBJ2-5; clone size: -; CDR3 protein: CASSSLGLAGVPETQYF; CDR3 DNA: TGTGCCAGCAGTTCTTTAGGACTAGCGGGAGTGCCCGAGACCCAGTACTTC
D gene: TRBD1; V gene: TRBV5-6; J gene: TRBJ1-2; clone size: -; CDR3 protein: CASSRSGQGMVGYTF; CDR3 DNA: TGTGCCAGCAGCCGTTCGGGACAGGGGATGGTAGGCTACACCTTC
D gene: -; V gene: TRBV19; J gene: TRBJ1-2; clone size: -; CDR3 protein: CATTDSPRSQNYGYTF; CDR3 DNA: TGTGCCACCACAGACAGTCCTAGAAGTCAAAACTATGGCTACACCTTC
D gene: TRBD2; V gene: TRBV27; J gene: TRBJ2-7; clone size: -; CDR3 protein: CASSPGLAGPLIGQYF; CDR3 DNA: TGTGCCAGCAGTCCGGGACTAGCGGGGCCGCTAATAGGGCAGTACTTC
D gene: TRBD2; V gene: TRBV6-2/TRBV6-3; J gene: TRBJ2-1; clone size: few; CDR3 protein: CASSSGLAVGDEQFF; CDR3 DNA: TGTGCCAGCAGTTCGGGACTAGCGGTTGGGGATGAGCAGTTCTTC
D gene: -; V gene: TRBV28; J gene: TRBJ1-1; clone size: -; CDR3 protein: CASSLSTGFTEAFF; CDR3 DNA: TGTGCCAGCAGTTTATCCACAGGGTTCACTGAAGCTTTCTTT
D gene: -; V gene: TRBV29-1; J gene: TRBJ1-1; clone size: -; CDR3 protein: CSVARDILGTEAFF; CDR3 DNA: TGCAGCGTTGCCAGGGACATTCTGGGCACTGAAGCTTTCTTT
D gene: TRBD1; V gene: TRBV5-4; J gene: TRBJ2-7; clone size: -; CDR3 protein: CASSLTGTATYEQYF; CDR3 DNA: TGTGCCAGCAGCCTGACCGGGACAGCAACCTACGAGCAGTACTTC
D gene: -; V gene: TRBV28; J gene: TRBJ2-1; clone size: few; CDR3 protein: CASTARGNEQFF; CDR3 DNA: TGTGCCAGCACGGCCAGGGGCAATGAGCAGTTCTTC
D gene: TRBD2; V gene: TRBV7-2; J gene: TRBJ2-2; clone size: -; CDR3 protein: CASSSTSGQNTGELFF; CDR3 DNA: TGTGCCAGCAGCTCTACTAGCGGACAAAACACCGGGGAGCTGTTTTTT
D gene: -; V gene: TRBV15; J gene: TRBJ1-3; clone size: -; CDR3 protein: CATSAGGSGNTIYF; CDR3 DNA: TGTGCCACCAGCGCCGGGGGCTCTGGAAACACCATATATTTT
D gene: TRBD1; V gene: TRBV5-1; J gene: TRBJ1-5; clone size: -; CDR3 protein: CASIAGGMDSNQPQHF; CDR3 DNA: TGCGCCAGCATAGCAGGGGGGATGGATAGCAATCAGCCCCAGCATTTT
D gene: TRBD1; V gene: TRBV6-5; J gene: TRBJ1-2; clone size: -; CDR3 protein: CASSYSPGGSGGYTF; CDR3 DNA: TGTGCCAGCAGTTACTCCCCAGGGGGATCGGGCGGCTACACCTTC
D gene: -; V gene: TRBV6-2/TRBV6-3; J gene: TRBJ2-3; clone size: few; CDR3 protein: CASSYLRADTQYF; CDR3 DNA: TGTGCCAGCAGTTACCTACGAGCAGATACGCAGTATTTT
D gene: TRBD2; V gene: TRBV6-2/TRBV6-3; J gene: TRBJ2-7; clone size: -; CDR3 protein: CASSYTAGVTEQYF; CDR3 DNA: TGTGCCAGCAGTTACACTGCGGGAGTAACCGAGCAGTACTTC
D gene: -; V gene: TRBV18; J gene: TRBJ2-7; clone size: -; CDR3 protein: CASSPDSGSYEQYF; CDR3 DNA: TGTGCCAGCTCACCGGATTCAGGTTCCTACGAGCAGTACTTC
D gene: -; V gene: TRBV6-5; J gene: TRBJ2-1; clone size: few; CDR3 protein: CASSLLQGGFEQFF; CDR3 DNA: TGTGCCAGCAGTCTCTTACAGGGTGGGTTTGAGCAGTTCTTC
D gene: -; V gene: TRBV4-3; J gene: TRBJ2-1; clone size: -; CDR3 protein: CASSQQRLQSEQFF; CDR3 DNA: TGCGCCAGCAGCCAGCAGAGGTTACAATCTGAGCAGTTCTTC
D gene: -; V gene: TRBV27; J gene: TRBJ2-5; clone size: -; CDR3 protein: CASSFGRPETQYF; CDR3 DNA: TGTGCCAGCAGTTTCGGCAGGCCAGAGACCCAGTACTTC
D gene: -; V gene: TRBV7-2; J gene: TRBJ1-1; clone size: few; CDR3 protein: CASSLVPGITEAFF; CDR3 DNA: TGTGCCAGCAGCTTAGTTCCGGGAATCACTGAAGCTTTCTTT
D gene: -; V gene: TRBV7-9; J gene: TRBJ1-2; clone size: -; CDR3 protein: CASSREGDQGYTF; CDR3 DNA: TGTGCCAGCAGCCGAGAGGGGGACCAAGGCTACACCTTC
D gene: -; V gene: TRBV28; J gene: TRBJ1-3; clone size: -; CDR3 protein: CASSSPVGGSGNTIYF; CDR3 DNA: TGTGCCAGCAGTTCCCCGGTGGGGGGTTCAGGAAACACCATATATTTT
D gene: TRBD1; V gene: TRBV18; J gene: TRBJ2-7; clone size: -; CDR3 protein: CASSMGQGLGEQYF; CDR3 DNA: TGTGCCAGCTCCATGGGACAGGGTTTAGGCGAGCAGTACTTC
D gene: -; V gene: TRBV7-3; J gene: TRBJ1-6; clone size: few; CDR3 protein: CASSLYPVASSYNSPLHF; CDR3 DNA: TGTGCCAGCAGCCTCTATCCGGTAGCCAGCTCCTATAATTCACCCCTCCACTTT
D gene: -; V gene: TRBV4-1; J gene: TRBJ2-1; clone size: -; CDR3 protein: CASSPGLNLFF; CDR3 DNA: TGCGCCAGCAGCCCGGGACTCAATTTGTTCTTC
D gene: -; V gene: TRBV29-1; J gene: TRBJ1-5; clone size: -; CDR3 protein: CSVETTAYNQPQHF; CDR3 DNA: TGCAGCGTTGAAACGACAGCATACAATCAGCCCCAGCATTTT
D gene: -; V gene: TRBV5-1; J gene: TRBJ1-2; clone size: -; CDR3 protein: CASRGIVSGTYGYTF; CDR3 DNA: TGCGCCAGCAGAGGAATTGTTAGTGGGACTTATGGCTACACCTTC
D gene: TRBD1; V gene: TRBV6-2/TRBV6-3; J gene: TRBJ1-5; clone size: few; CDR3 protein: CASSVQGVRGNQPQHF; CDR3 DNA: TGTGCCAGCAGTGTACAGGGGGTGAGGGGCAATCAGCCCCAGCATTTT
D gene: TRBD2; V gene: TRBV2; J gene: TRBJ2-7; clone size: -; CDR3 protein: CASSPIPRLAGRDEQYF; CDR3 DNA: TGTGCCAGCAGTCCCATCCCGAGACTAGCGGGTCGGGACGAGCAGTACTTC
D gene: TRBD2; V gene: TRBV11-2; J gene: TRBJ2-1; clone size: -; CDR3 protein: CASSPGLAGVVEQFF; CDR3 DNA: TGTGCCAGCAGCCCAGGACTAGCGGGAGTGGTTGAGCAGTTCTTC
D gene: -; V gene: TRBV7-9; J gene: TRBJ2-3; clone size: -; CDR3 protein: CASSLASSRGLKWAQYF; CDR3 DNA: TGTGCCAGCAGCTTAGCGAGTAGTAGGGGACTCAAATGGGCGCAGTATTTT
D gene: TRBD1; V gene: TRBV5-8; J gene: TRBJ1-5; clone size: -; CDR3 protein: CASSPRDRGNQPQHF; CDR3 DNA: TGTGCCAGCAGCCCCCGGGACAGGGGCAATCAGCCCCAGCATTTT
D gene: -; V gene: TRBV15; J gene: TRBJ2-5; clone size: -; CDR3 protein: CATSKGGEADQETQYF; CDR3 DNA: TGTGCCACCAGCAAAGGAGGTGAAGCGGACCAAGAGACCCAGTACTTC
D gene: -; V gene: TRBV20-1; J gene: TRBJ2-1; clone size: -; CDR3 protein: CSAAREKQFF; CDR3 DNA: TGCAGTGCTGCCCGGGAGAAGCAGTTCTTC
D gene: -; V gene: TRBV5-1; J gene: TRBJ1-1; clone size: -; CDR3 protein: CASSRRQENTEAFF; CDR3 DNA: TGCGCCAGCAGCCGCCGACAAGAAAACACTGAAGCTTTCTTT
D gene: -; V gene: TRBV7-9; J gene: TRBJ2-4; clone size: -; CDR3 protein: CASSFGVGKNIQYF; CDR3 DNA: TGTGCCAGCAGCTTCGGGGTTGGCAAAAACATTCAGTACTTC
D gene: -; V gene: TRBV6-5; J gene: TRBJ2-3; clone size: once; CDR3 protein: CASSPVAVSTDTQYF; CDR3 DNA: TGTGCCAGCAGTCCGGTAGCGGTAAGCACAGATACGCAGTATTTT
D gene: -; V gene: TRBV6-2/TRBV6-3; J gene: TRBJ2-4; clone size: once; CDR3 protein: CASSYGAVGGIQYF; CDR3 DNA: TGTGCCAGCAGTTACGGGGCCGTCGGGGGCATTCAGTACTTC
D gene: TRBD2; V gene: TRBV19; J gene: TRBJ2-7; clone size: -; CDR3 protein: CASSFSGSRYEQYF; CDR3 DNA: TGTGCCAGTAGCTTCAGCGGGAGTCGCTACGAGCAGTACTTC